This T cell receptor (beta chain) was recovered during a study of T cells in Graves' hyperthyroidism and ophthalmopathy. TCR beta CDR3 regions were amplified from RNA. First-round RT-PCR targeting the TCR CDR3 was performed with the HTBI primer set. MiXCR, run by TCRdb on the multiplex PCR reads, gives a single entry per CDR3 protein. The data show approximately 520,000 distinct CDR3 sequences, about a fifth seen once. Points on this clonotype: Its antigen is still unknown.

The V gene's germline CDR1 is SGHRS and CDR2 YFSETQ. CDR3 length: 15 amino acids. V gave up 0 bases and J gave up 0 bases, with 9 bases separating them. Diagnoses rested on clinical symptoms, serum thyroxine and TRAb, thyroid ultrasound and orbital computed tomography. General study results and limits: Most thyroid clonotypes that were expanded above 0.001 also turned up in blood.

V gene TRBV5-1 combines with J gene TRBJ1-1; D is ambiguous. This clonotype was obtained from a man in his late teens or twenties with Graves' hyperthyroidism. The specimen was blood. The CDR3 DNA sequence: TGCGCCAGCAGCTTGGCCACGTCCATGAACACTGAAGCTTTCTTT. Protein product: CASSLATSMNTEAFF.